The 16 T cell receptor beta chains below all came from one sample that was sequenced in a study of CD8+ T cells in alopecia areata. Sequencing used cDNA as its template, made by extracting RNA and reverse transcribing it. TCRdb keeps only in-frame clones here, not all; method: immunoSEQ multiplex PCR. Of approximately 57,000 clones detected, around 96% appear once; the ten largest clones hold approximately 24%. This material consisted of CD8+ T cells sorted from blood, taken at week 0. The origin of the receptors is a human donor with alopecia areata.

J is TRBJ1-2 and V is TRBV7-2; TRBD1 aligns across 7 bases. There are 14 residues in the CDR3. V was pared by 4 bases and J by 4 bases, with 6 bases of the junction left unmatched. Germline lookup yields CDR1 SGHTA and CDR2 FQGNSA. The CDR3 region is CASSSTGQAYGYTF. In DNA form, the CDR3 reads TGTGCCAGCAGCTCAACAGGACAGGCCTATGGCTACACCTTC. The full variable domain, completed using reference TRBV7-2 and TRBJ1-2, is GAGVSQSPSNKVTEKGKDVELRCDPISGHTALYWYRQSLGQGLEFLIYFQGNSAPDKSGLPSDRFSAERTGGSVSTLTIQRTQQEDSAVYLCASSSTGQAYGYTFGSGTRLTVV.

The chain is built from TRBV27 and TRBJ1-2; 7 bases are a match to TRBD1. The V gene end was trimmed by 4 bases and the J gene end by 0 bases; junction bases not matched to a gene: 5. CDR3 size: 15 residues. Germline loops: CDR1 MNHEY, CDR2 SMNVEV (reference sequence). The DNA of the CDR3 is TGTGCCAGCAGTTACAGGGGACGTTCTAACTATGGCTACACCTTC. It specifies CASSYRGRSNYGYTF.

This clone was counted a single time. The V and J genes are TRBV16 and TRBJ2-1; D unresolved. The V end was cut by 6 bases, the J end by 2 bases, with 17 bases between. The CDR3 totals 16 residues. Germline loops: CDR1 KGHSY, CDR2 FQNENV. CDR3 nucleotide sequence: TGTGCCAGCAGTCCAAATCGAGCGATGGCCTACAATGAGCAGTTCTTC. Its translation: CASSPNRAMAYNEQFF.

The genes are TRBV7-2 and TRBJ1-1; a weak D match, TRBD1 (5 bases). Germline V gene data show CDR1 as SGHTA and CDR2 as FQGNSA. The CDR3 totals 16 residues. With 2 bases removed from V and 0 bases from J, the gap between germline ends came to 13 bases. The CDR3 is CASSLSLGVLNTEAFF. DNA for the CDR3: TGTGCCAGCAGCTTAAGTCTGGGGGTTTTGAACACTGAAGCTTTCTTT.

J is TRBJ2-2 and V is TRBV5-1; the D is unclear. This CDR3 is built from 13 residues. V lost 5 bases and J 1 base, leaving 6 bases between the germline ends. The V gene's germline CDR1 is SGHRS and CDR2 YFSETQ. The DNA for the CDR3 is TGCGCCAGCAGTTCAGGGAACACCGGGGAGCTGTTTTTT. Protein product: CASSSGNTGELFF.

As regards this clone: At one end, the junction sequence differs from germline, possibly due to a read error. The rearrangement uses TRBV15 and TRBJ2-1; 7 bases are shared with TRBD2. This CDR3 spans 12 amino acids. From germline, CDR1 is LNHNV and CDR2 YYDKDF (reference sequence). CDR3 in amino acids: CATSRDGGERFF. CDR3 nucleotide sequence: TGTGCCACCAGCAGAGATGGGGGGGAGCGGTTCTTC.

The chain uses TRBV7-8 and TRBJ2-5; 10 bases fit TRBD2. Germline CDR1 reads SGHVS; CDR2 reads FQNEAQ. J lost 4 bases, V lost 5 bases, and 13 bases had no gene match. This CDR3 contains 17 residues. CDR3 sequence: CASSRRGAGGPGETQYF. CDR3 in DNA: TGTGCCAGCAGCAGACGAGGAGCGGGGGGGCCGGGAGAGACCCAGTACTTC.

This clone was detected once. This chain joins TRBV29-1 and TRBJ2-1, with D perhaps matching TRBD2 (6 bases). V was shortened by 7 bases and J by 6 bases, with 16 bases between the two germline ends. CDR1 is SQVTM, CDR2 ANQGSEA, per germline. The CDR3 is 13 amino acids. Here the CDR3 DNA reads TGCAGCGCTAGGCCGGGAGTCAGCAATGAGCAGTTCTTC. This codes for CSARPGVSNEQFF.

V usage is TRBV27 and J usage is TRBJ2-2; D might be TRBD2 (5 bases). The CDR3 has 14 residues. V lost 5 bases and J 1 base, leaving 8 bases between the germline ends. Germline CDR1 reads MNHEY; CDR2 reads SMNVEV (reference sequence). This CDR3 reads CASSPGMNTGELFF. The CDR3 coding sequence is TGTGCCAGCAGTCCGGGGATGAACACCGGGGAGCTGTTTTTT.

The chain is built from TRBV7-2 and TRBJ2-3; D unresolved. The germline V gene encodes CDR1 SGHTA and CDR2 FQGNSA. The CDR3 runs 12 residues. Trimming left V 5 bases short and J 9 bases short, with 12 bases between. In nucleotides, the CDR3 is TGTGCCAGCAGCCCTGAGTCATACACGCAGTATTTT. This gives the protein CASSPESYTQYF. Filled out from reference TRBV7-2 and TRBJ2-3, the complete variable domain reads GAGVSQSPSNKVTEKGKDVELRCDPISGHTALYWYRQSLGQGLEFLIYFQGNSAPDKSGLPSDRFSAERTGGSVSTLTIQRTQQEDSAVYLCASSPESYTQYFGPGTRLTVL.

V usage is TRBV7-9 and J usage is TRBJ2-3; D is uncertain. Germline V gene data show CDR1 as SEHNR and CDR2 as FQNEAQ (reference sequence). V was cut by 2 bases and J by 1 base, with 7 bases left in between. The CDR3 has 14 amino acids. For the CDR3, the DNA is TGTGCCAGCAGCTTATATCCGCGCACAGATACGCAGTATTTT. It encodes CASSLYPRTDTQYF. The whole variable domain, filled in from reference TRBV7-9 and TRBJ2-3, reads DTGVSQNPRHKITKRGQNVTFRCDPISEHNRLYWYRQTLGQGPEFLTYFQNEAQLEKSRLLSDRFSAERPKGSFSTLEIQRTEQGDSAMYLCASSLYPRTDTQYFGPGTRLTVL.

CDR3 DNA: TGCGCCAGCAGCCCCGGGGGTAGTTCACCCCTCCACTTT. It encodes CASSPGGSSPLHF. The rearrangement uses TRBV4-3 and TRBJ1-6; maybe TRBD1 (5 bases). The germline V gene encodes CDR1 LGHNA and CDR2 YSLEER. V shed 4 bases and J shed 9 bases, with 10 bases lying between them. This CDR3 contains 13 residues.

V usage is TRBV2 and J usage is TRBJ2-7; no reliable D call. Trimming stripped 5 bases from V and 5 bases from J, with 16 bases between. The germline V gene encodes CDR1 SNHLY and CDR2 FYNNEI. The CDR3 has 14 amino acids. CDR3: CASSNTMGWDEQYF. As DNA, the CDR3 is TGTGCCAGCAGTAATACCATGGGTTGGGACGAGCAGTACTTC.

The chain couples TRBV19 to TRBJ1-1; possible D gene TRBD1, 5 bases. This CDR3 contains 14 residues. Trimming pared 6 bases from V and 3 bases from J, leaving 14 bases between. Germline CDR1 reads LNHDA; CDR2 reads SQIVND (reference sequence). The CDR3 here is CASRASGPHTEAFF. The DNA of the CDR3 is TGTGCCAGTAGAGCATCGGGACCCCACACTGAAGCTTTCTTT.

The rearrangement links TRBV11-2 to TRBJ2-6; 9 positions agree with TRBD1. The CDR3 has 18 amino acids. The V gene's germline CDR1 is SGHAT and CDR2 FQNNGV. Trimming took 2 bases from V and 4 from J; bases not matched to a gene: 9. Here the CDR3 DNA reads TGTGCCAGCAGCTTAAGAATCGGGACAGGGCAAGGGGCCAACGTCCTGACTTTC. Translated, it gives CASSLRIGTGQGANVLTF.

The rearrangement uses TRBV13 and TRBJ2-3; D unclear. The CDR3 consists of 12 residues. From germline, CDR1 is PRHDT and CDR2 FYEKMQ (reference sequence). V was clipped by 8 bases and J by 6 bases, with 12 bases between them. The CDR3 sequence: CASGYLRDTQYF. CDR3 DNA: TGTGCCAGCGGCTACCTGAGGGATACGCAGTATTTT. Filled out from reference TRBV13 and TRBJ2-3, the complete variable domain reads AAGVIQSPRHLIKEKRETATLKCYPIPRHDTVYWYQQGPGQDPQFLISFYEKMQSDKGSIPDRFSAQQFSDYHSELNMSSLELGDSALYFCASGYLRDTQYFGPGTRLTVL.